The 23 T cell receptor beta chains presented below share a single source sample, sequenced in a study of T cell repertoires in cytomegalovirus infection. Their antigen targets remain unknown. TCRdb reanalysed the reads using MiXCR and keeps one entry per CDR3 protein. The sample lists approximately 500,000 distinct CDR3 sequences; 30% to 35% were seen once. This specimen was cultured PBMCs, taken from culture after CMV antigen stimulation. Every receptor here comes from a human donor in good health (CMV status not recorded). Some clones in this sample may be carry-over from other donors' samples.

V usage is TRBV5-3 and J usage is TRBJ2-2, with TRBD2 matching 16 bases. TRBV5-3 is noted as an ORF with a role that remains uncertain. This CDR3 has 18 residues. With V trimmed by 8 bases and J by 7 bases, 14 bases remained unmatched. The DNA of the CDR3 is TGTGCCAGCAGCAAGGGACTAGCGGGAGGGCCGGTTGGCGGGGAGCTGTTTTTT. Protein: CASSKGLAGGPVGGELFF.

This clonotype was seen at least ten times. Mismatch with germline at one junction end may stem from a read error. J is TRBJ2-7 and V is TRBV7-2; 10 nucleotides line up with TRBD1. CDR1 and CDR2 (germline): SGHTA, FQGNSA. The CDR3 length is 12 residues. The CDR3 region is CASSTGTGERYF. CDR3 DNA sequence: TGTGCCAGCAGCACCGGGACAGGGGAGCGGTACTTC.

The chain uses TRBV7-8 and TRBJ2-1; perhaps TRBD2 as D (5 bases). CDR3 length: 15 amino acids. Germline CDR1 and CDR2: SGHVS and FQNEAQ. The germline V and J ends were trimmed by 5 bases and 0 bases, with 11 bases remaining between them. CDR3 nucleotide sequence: TGTGCCAGCAGCCCGGACTGGATCTCCTACAATGAGCAGTTCTTC. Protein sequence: CASSPDWISYNEQFF. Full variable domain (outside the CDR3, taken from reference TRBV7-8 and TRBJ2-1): GAGVSQSPRYKVAKRGQDVALRCDPISGHVSLFWYQQALGQGPEFLTYFQNEAQLDKSGLPSDRFFAERPEGSVSTLKIQRTQQEDSAVYLCASSPDWISYNEQFFGPGTRLTVL.

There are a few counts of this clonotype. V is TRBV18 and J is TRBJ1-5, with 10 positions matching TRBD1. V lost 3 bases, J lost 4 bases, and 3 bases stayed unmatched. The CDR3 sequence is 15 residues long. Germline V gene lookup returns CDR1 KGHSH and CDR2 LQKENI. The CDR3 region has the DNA TGTGCCAGCTCACCGGGACAGGGGACAAATCAGCCCCAGCATTTT. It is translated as CASSPGQGTNQPQHF.

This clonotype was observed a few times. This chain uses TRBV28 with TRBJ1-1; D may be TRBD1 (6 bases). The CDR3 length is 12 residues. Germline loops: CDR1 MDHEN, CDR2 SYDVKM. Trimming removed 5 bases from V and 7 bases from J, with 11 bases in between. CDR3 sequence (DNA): TGTGCCAGCAGTGGACAGACACATGAAGCTTTCTTT. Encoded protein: CASSGQTHEAFF.

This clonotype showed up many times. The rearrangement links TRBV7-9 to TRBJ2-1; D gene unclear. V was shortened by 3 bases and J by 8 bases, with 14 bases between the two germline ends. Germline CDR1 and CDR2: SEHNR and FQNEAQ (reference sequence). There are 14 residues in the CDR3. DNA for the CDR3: TGTGCCAGCAGCTTGGGTGGCTCGGTGGATGAGCAGTTCTTC. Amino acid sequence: CASSLGGSVDEQFF.

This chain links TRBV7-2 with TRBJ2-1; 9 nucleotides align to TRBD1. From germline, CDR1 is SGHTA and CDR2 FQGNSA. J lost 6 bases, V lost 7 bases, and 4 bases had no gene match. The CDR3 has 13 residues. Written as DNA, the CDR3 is TGTGCCAGCACCCTGGACAGGGGCAATGAGCAGTTCTTC. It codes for CASTLDRGNEQFF.

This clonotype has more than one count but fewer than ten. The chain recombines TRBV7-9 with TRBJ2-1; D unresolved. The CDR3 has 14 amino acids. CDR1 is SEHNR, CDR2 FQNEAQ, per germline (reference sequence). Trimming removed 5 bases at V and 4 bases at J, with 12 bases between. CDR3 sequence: CASSPPTVYNEQFF. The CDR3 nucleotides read TGTGCCAGCAGCCCCCCCACAGTTTACAATGAGCAGTTCTTC. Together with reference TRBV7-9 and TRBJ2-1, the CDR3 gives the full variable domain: DTGVSQNPRHKITKRGQNVTFRCDPISEHNRLYWYRQTLGQGPEFLTYFQNEAQLEKSRLLSDRFSAERPKGSFSTLEIQRTEQGDSAMYLCASSPPTVYNEQFFGPGTRLTVL.

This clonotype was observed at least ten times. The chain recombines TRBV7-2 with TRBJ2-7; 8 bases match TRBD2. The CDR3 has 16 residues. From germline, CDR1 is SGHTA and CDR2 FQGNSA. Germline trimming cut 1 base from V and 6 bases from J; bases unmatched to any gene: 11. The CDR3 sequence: CASSLDLASGSSEQYF. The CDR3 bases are TGTGCCAGCAGCTTAGATCTCGCCAGCGGGAGCTCCGAGCAGTACTTC.

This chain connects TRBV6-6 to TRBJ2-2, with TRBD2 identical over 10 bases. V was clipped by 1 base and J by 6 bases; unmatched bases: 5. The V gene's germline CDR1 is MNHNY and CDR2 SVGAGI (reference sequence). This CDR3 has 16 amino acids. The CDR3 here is CASSYFASGSPGELFF. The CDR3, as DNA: TGTGCCAGCAGTTACTTTGCTAGCGGGAGCCCCGGGGAGCTGTTTTTT.

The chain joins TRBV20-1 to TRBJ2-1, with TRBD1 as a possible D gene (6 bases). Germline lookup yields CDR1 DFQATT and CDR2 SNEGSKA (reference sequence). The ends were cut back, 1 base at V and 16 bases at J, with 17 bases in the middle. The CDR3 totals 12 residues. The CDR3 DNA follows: TGCAGTGCTAGAGTGACCGTGCAGGGGATCTTCTTC. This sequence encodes CSARVTVQGIFF.

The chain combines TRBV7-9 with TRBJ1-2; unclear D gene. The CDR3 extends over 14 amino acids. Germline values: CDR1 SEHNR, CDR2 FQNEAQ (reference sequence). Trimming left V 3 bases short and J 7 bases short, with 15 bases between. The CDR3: CASSLSGFPLGYTF. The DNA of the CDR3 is TGTGCCAGCAGCTTGTCAGGCTTTCCCCTTGGCTACACCTTC.

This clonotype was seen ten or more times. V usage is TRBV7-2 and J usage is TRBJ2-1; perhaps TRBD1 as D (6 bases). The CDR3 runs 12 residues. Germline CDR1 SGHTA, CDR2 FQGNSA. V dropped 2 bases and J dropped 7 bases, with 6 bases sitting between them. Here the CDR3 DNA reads TGTGCCAGCAGCTTACAGGGGAATGAGCAGTTCTTC. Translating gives CASSLQGNEQFF. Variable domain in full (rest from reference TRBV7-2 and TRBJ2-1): GAGVSQSPSNKVTEKGKDVELRCDPISGHTALYWYRQSLGQGLEFLIYFQGNSAPDKSGLPSDRFSAERTGGSVSTLTIQRTQQEDSAVYLCASSLQGNEQFFGPGTRLTVL.

CDR3 amino acids: CASTRGGGTGELFF. Written as DNA, the CDR3 is TGTGCCAGCACCAGGGGGGGGGGCACCGGGGAGCTGTTTTTT. The V and J genes are TRBV7-2 and TRBJ2-2, with D perhaps matching TRBD1 or TRBD2 (7 bases each). V lost 7 bases and J 4 bases, leaving 13 bases between the germline ends. Germline loops: CDR1 SGHTA, CDR2 FQGNSA. The CDR3 covers 14 residues.

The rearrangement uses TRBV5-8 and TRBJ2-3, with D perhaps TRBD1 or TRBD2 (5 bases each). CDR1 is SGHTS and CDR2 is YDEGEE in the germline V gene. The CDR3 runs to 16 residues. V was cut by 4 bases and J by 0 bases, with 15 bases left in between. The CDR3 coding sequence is TGTGCCAGCAGCACCGGGACGGCCTCTAGCACAGATACGCAGTATTTT. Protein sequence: CASSTGTASSTDTQYF.

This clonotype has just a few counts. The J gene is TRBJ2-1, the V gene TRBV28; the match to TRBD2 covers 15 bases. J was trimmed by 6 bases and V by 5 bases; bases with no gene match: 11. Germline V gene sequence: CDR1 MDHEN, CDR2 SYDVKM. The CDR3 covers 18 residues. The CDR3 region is CASSPRGLAGGPGNEQFF. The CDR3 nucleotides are TGTGCCAGCAGTCCCCGAGGACTAGCGGGAGGGCCTGGCAATGAGCAGTTCTTC.

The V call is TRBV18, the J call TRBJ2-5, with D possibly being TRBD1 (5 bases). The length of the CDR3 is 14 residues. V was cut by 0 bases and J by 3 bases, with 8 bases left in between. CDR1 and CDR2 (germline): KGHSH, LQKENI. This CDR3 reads CASSPPGREETQYF. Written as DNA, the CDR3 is TGTGCCAGCTCACCACCGGGCAGGGAAGAGACCCAGTACTTC.

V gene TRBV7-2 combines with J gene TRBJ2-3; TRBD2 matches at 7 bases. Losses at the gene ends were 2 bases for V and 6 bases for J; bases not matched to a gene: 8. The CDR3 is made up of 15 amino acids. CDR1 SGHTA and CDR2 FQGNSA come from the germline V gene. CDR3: CASSLSRERTDTQYF. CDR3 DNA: TGTGCCAGCAGCTTATCGCGGGAGAGAACGGATACGCAGTATTTT.

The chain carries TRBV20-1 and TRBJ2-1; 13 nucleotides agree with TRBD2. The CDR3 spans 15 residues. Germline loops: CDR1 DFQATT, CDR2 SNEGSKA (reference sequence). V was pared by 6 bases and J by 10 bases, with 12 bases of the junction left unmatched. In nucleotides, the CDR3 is TGCAGTGCAGGAACTAGCGGGAGGGCCAAGTACGAGCAGTTCTTC. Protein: CSAGTSGRAKYEQFF.

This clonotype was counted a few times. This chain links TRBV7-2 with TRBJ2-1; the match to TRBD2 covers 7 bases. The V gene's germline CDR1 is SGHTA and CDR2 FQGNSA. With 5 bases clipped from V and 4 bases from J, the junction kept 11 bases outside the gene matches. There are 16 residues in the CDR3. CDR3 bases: TGTGCCAGCAGCCCCCGTCCAAGCGGGGTTTACAATGAGCAGTTCTTC. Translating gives CASSPRPSGVYNEQFF.

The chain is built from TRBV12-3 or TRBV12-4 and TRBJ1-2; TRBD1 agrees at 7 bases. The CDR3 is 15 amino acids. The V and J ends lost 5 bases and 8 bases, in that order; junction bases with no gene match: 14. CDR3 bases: TGTGCCAGCAGTGTATATCGACAGGGCCGGGGGGGCTACACCTTC. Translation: CASSVYRQGRGGYTF.

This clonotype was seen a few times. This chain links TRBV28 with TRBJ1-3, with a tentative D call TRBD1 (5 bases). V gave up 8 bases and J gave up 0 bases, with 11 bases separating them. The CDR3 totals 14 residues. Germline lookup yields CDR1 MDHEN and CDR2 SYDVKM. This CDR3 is CASYTGTSGNTIYF. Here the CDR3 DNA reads TGTGCCAGCTATACCGGGACCTCTGGAAACACCATATATTTT.

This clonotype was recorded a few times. In DNA, the CDR3 is TGCGCCAGCAGCTTGGCCGTGGGGGCCCGTGGCACTGAAGCTTTCTTT. It specifies CASSLAVGARGTEAFF. The chain uses TRBV5-1 and TRBJ1-1, with D possibly matching TRBD1 (6 bases). This CDR3 is built from 16 residues. Trimming shortened V by 0 bases and J by 4 bases, and 16 bases separated the two germline ends. Germline V CDR1 and CDR2: SGHRS, YFSETQ.